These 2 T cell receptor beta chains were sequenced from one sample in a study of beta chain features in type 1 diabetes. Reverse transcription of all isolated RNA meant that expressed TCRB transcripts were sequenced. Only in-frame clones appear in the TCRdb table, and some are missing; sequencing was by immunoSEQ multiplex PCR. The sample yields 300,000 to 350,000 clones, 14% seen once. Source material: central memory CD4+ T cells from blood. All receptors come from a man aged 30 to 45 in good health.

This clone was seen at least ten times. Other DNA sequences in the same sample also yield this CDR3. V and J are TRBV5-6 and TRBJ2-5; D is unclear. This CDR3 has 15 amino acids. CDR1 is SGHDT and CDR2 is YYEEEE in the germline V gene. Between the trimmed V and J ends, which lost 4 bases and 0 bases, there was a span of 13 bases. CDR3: CASSQRLGYQETQYF. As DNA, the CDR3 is TGTGCCAGCAGCCAACGGTTAGGGTACCAAGAGACCCAGTACTTC.

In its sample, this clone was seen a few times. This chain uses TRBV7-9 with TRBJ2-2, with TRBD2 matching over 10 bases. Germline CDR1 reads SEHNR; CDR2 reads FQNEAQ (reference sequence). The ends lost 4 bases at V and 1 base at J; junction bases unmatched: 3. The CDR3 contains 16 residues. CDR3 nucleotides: TGTGCCAGCAGCTCCGGACTAGCGGTGAACACCGGGGAGCTGTTTTTT. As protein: CASSSGLAVNTGELFF.